The subject of this entry is one T cell receptor beta chain. This entry is derived from a study of T cell responses to AZD1222 COVID-19 vaccine. Germline V lookup: CDR1 MNHEY, CDR2 SMNVEV (reference sequence). This CDR3 is built from 13 residues. V was clipped by 4 bases and J by 3 bases, with 9 bases between them. TCRdb keeps only in-frame clones here, not all; method: immunoSEQ multiplex PCR. The sample shows more than 150,000 clones, about nine tenths of them seen only once. The source was peripheral blood, collected on day 0 of AZD1222 vaccination. This chain links TRBV27 with TRBJ1-2; weak D call: TRBD1 (6 bases). The sequence derives from an adult in good health. The CDR3 DNA is TGTGCCAGCAGTTACAGGGAGTACTATGGCTACACCTTC. This encodes CASSYREYYGYTF.